Presented here are 31 T cell receptor beta chains from one specimen sequenced in a study of identical twins listed by TCRdb under 2016. Library preparation was by 5' RACE. TCRdb shows the sequencer as Illumina HiSeq 2000. TCRdb itself trimmed the public reads at Q25 with fastp, ran MiXCR and retained productive beta chains. Entries that share a CDR3 protein sequence are merged under the most common genes and DNA. The table for this sample lists some 790,000 distinct CDR3 sequences; 18% of them were counted only once. The ten largest clones represent around 13% of the sample. A further study also used this sample, focusing on T cells expressing NK-cell markers.

Sequencing was performed on PBMCs. These receptors were obtained from a woman aged 18-35 years in good health.

This clonotype was seen ten or more times. The chain uses TRBV11-2 and TRBJ2-1, with D unresolved. CDR3 length: 13 amino acids. V was clipped by 3 bases and J by 7 bases, with 10 bases between them. Germline V gives CDR1 SGHAT, CDR2 FQNNGV. CDR3 in DNA: TGTGCCAGCAGCTTGGGCGCCCAAAATGAGCAGTTCTTC. Protein sequence: CASSLGAQNEQFF.

The chain has TRBV9 and TRBJ2-1, with 9 positions matching TRBD1. This CDR3 has 15 residues. Germline loops: CDR1 SGDLS, CDR2 YYNGEE. V was clipped by 1 base and J by 3 bases; unmatched bases: 2. The CDR3: CASSVLTGGYNEQFF. CDR3 DNA: TGTGCCAGCAGCGTATTGACAGGGGGCTACAATGAGCAGTTCTTC.

This clonotype was seen a few times. This chain uses TRBV6-5 with TRBJ1-1, with TRBD1 matching 8 bases. Germline V lookup: CDR1 MNHEY, CDR2 SVGAGI. Trimming took 1 base from V and 8 from J; bases not matched to a gene: 12. The CDR3 is 16 residues long. In DNA, the CDR3 is TGTGCCAGCAGTTACTGGGGACCGACAGGGGATTTAGAAGCTTTCTTT. Encoded protein: CASSYWGPTGDLEAFF.

This clonotype was detected a few times. The chain recombines TRBV7-2 with TRBJ2-5; D might be TRBD1 or TRBD2, each matching 5 bases. The CDR3 is 16 amino acids. Germline V gene lookup returns CDR1 SGHTA and CDR2 FQGNSA. With 3 bases removed from V and 0 bases from J, the gap between germline ends came to 14 bases. The chain's CDR3 is CASSFEGPPYQETQYF. Written as DNA, the CDR3 is TGTGCCAGCAGCTTTGAGGGGCCTCCATACCAAGAGACCCAGTACTTC.

This clonotype was picked up many times. CDR3: CASSRTGQRNTIYF. CDR3 DNA sequence: TGTGCCAGCAGTAGAACAGGTCAGAGAAACACCATATATTTT. The chain joins TRBV12-3 or TRBV12-4 to TRBJ1-3; maybe TRBD1 (5 bases). The CDR3 sequence is 14 residues long. V lost 5 bases and J lost 5, with 13 bases in between.

This clonotype was picked up a small number of times. The chain carries TRBV3-1 and TRBJ2-7, with a possible D match to TRBD2 (7 bases). The CDR3 loop spans 13 amino acids. Trimming removed 4 bases at V and 6 bases at J, with 13 bases between. Germline V gene sequence: CDR1 LGHDT, CDR2 YNNKEL (reference sequence). The CDR3 is CASSPWGGGEQYF. CDR3 DNA sequence: TGTGCCAGCAGCCCCTGGGGGGGCGGCGAGCAGTACTTC.

This clonotype has just a few counts. The chain recombines TRBV30 with TRBJ2-7, with a possible D match to TRBD1 (5 bases). Per germline, CDR1 GTSNPN and CDR2 SVGIG (reference sequence). The CDR3 is 13 residues long. The V and J ends lost 1 base and 3 bases respectively, with 10 bases between them. CDR3 nucleotide sequence: TGTGCCTGGAGTGACGGACACTTCTACGAGCAGTACTTC. This translates into CAWSDGHFYEQYF.

The chain carries TRBV20-1 and TRBJ1-2, with 7 nucleotides matching TRBD1. J lost 3 bases, V lost 2 bases, and 6 bases had no gene match. This CDR3 is built from 14 residues. Germline V lookup: CDR1 DFQATT, CDR2 SNEGSKA (reference sequence). The CDR3 loop reads CSARTSGTDYGYTF. In DNA form, the CDR3 reads TGCAGTGCTAGAACTAGCGGGACAGACTATGGCTACACCTTC.

This clonotype was counted between two and nine times. The chain has TRBV20-1 and TRBJ2-1; D is unresolved. Trimming removed 2 bases at V and 0 bases at J, with 14 bases between. Germline V CDR1 and CDR2: DFQATT, SNEGSKA (reference sequence). This CDR3 has 16 amino acids. CDR3 protein: CSARSFVVSSYNEQFF. For the CDR3, the DNA is TGCAGTGCTAGATCGTTCGTGGTGAGCTCCTACAATGAGCAGTTCTTC.

The DNA for the CDR3 is TGTGCCAGCAGTTACTCATTTACGCGGGGGGGCCGAGATACGCAGTATTTT. Translation: CASSYSFTRGGRDTQYF. V usage is TRBV6-5 and J usage is TRBJ2-3, with 9 nucleotides matching TRBD2. Germline V gives CDR1 MNHEY, CDR2 SVGAGI. V trimming: 0 bases; J trimming: 5 bases; junction bases outside the gene matches: 9. The CDR3 length is 17 residues.

This clonotype was picked up a small number of times. J is TRBJ1-1 and V is TRBV7-8; TRBD1 agrees at 7 bases. J lost 4 bases, V lost 3 bases, and 5 bases had no gene match. The CDR3 consists of 14 residues. Germline lookup yields CDR1 SGHVS and CDR2 FQNEAQ. This CDR3 is CASSFDRVSTEAFF. In DNA form, the CDR3 reads TGTGCCAGCAGCTTCGACAGGGTTAGCACTGAAGCTTTCTTT.

There are a few counts of this clonotype. This chain joins TRBV12-3 or TRBV12-4 and TRBJ2-7; D gene uncertain. V shed 4 bases and J shed 7 bases, with 14 bases lying between them. This CDR3 comprises 13 residues. The CDR3 loop is CASSSSTRWEQYF. CDR3 sequence (DNA): TGTGCCAGCAGTTCCTCGACTCGTTGGGAGCAGTACTTC.

J is TRBJ2-3 and V is TRBV20-1; 10 bases match TRBD2. The V gene's germline CDR1 is DFQATT and CDR2 SNEGSKA (reference sequence). V was pared by 3 bases and J by 4 bases, with 7 bases of the junction left unmatched. The CDR3 is 15 residues long. The CDR3 coding sequence is TGCAGTGCTAGTTGGAGCGGGGGGGCGGCAGATACGCAGTATTTT. Translated, it gives CSASWSGGAADTQYF.

This clonotype was picked up a small number of times. The V gene is TRBV12-3 or TRBV12-4, the J gene TRBJ1-2; D gene ambiguous. Trimming removed 3 bases from V and 8 bases from J, with 10 bases in between. This CDR3 region has 12 residues. CDR3 residues: CASSFREEGYTF. The CDR3 DNA is TGTGCCAGCAGTTTTAGGGAGGAAGGCTACACCTTC.

This clonotype was detected a few times. The chain employs TRBV20-1 and TRBJ2-3; D perhaps matches TRBD2 (7 bases). Germline CDR1 is DFQATT and CDR2 is SNEGSKA (reference sequence). The V end was cut by 6 bases, the J end by 4 bases, with 17 bases between. The CDR3 spans 14 residues. The CDR3 DNA sequence: TGCAGTGCCCCCAGGGGCCGGGGGGCAGATACGCAGTATTTT. It encodes CSAPRGRGADTQYF.

The table lists this clonotype with a few counts. The chain recombines TRBV7-9 with TRBJ2-7, with unresolved D. Germline V lookup: CDR1 SEHNR, CDR2 FQNEAQ (reference sequence). CDR3 size: 14 residues. Trimming took off 2 bases at V and 5 bases at J, with 13 bases between the two ends. The CDR3 region is CASSLRSTFDEQYF. CDR3 sequence (DNA): TGTGCCAGCAGCTTACGCTCCACCTTCGACGAGCAGTACTTC.

This clonotype was picked up one time. The chain links TRBV29-1 to TRBJ2-3; 11 bases agree with TRBD2. The length of the CDR3 is 13 residues. The V segment lost 4 bases and the J segment 6 bases; nucleotides outside the gene matches: 3. Germline assignment: CDR1 SQVTM and CDR2 ANQGSEA. CDR3 sequence: CSVGRLAGDTQYF. The CDR3 DNA sequence: TGCAGCGTTGGCAGACTAGCGGGGGATACGCAGTATTTT.

This clonotype has just a few counts. The V gene is TRBV7-8, the J gene TRBJ2-1; the match to TRBD2 covers 13 bases. CDR3 size: 16 residues. V was pared by 5 bases and J by 8 bases, with 9 bases of the junction left unmatched. The germline V gene has CDR1 SGHVS and CDR2 FQNEAQ. The CDR3 sequence: CASSPWGTSGIYEQFF. The CDR3 DNA follows: TGTGCCAGCAGCCCTTGGGGGACTAGCGGGATTTATGAGCAGTTCTTC.

J is TRBJ1-5 and V is TRBV6-2 or TRBV6-3, with D possibly matching TRBD1 (6 bases). The germline CDR1 and CDR2 sequences are MNHEY and SVGEGT. CDR3 size: 16 residues. Trimming removed 7 bases from V and 3 bases from J, with 19 bases in between. CDR3 protein: CASNPGQGLSNQPQHF. CDR3 nucleotides: TGTGCCAGCAACCCCGGCCAGGGGTTATCCAATCAGCCCCAGCATTTT.

This sequence joins TRBV7-2 and TRBJ2-3; D is unclear. Per the germline V gene, CDR1 is SGHTA and CDR2 is FQGNSA. V was pared by 6 bases and J by 0 bases, with 13 bases between. The CDR3 runs 15 residues. CDR3 sequence (DNA): TGTGCCAGCAGTCTACGGCTTCTTAGCACAGATACGCAGTATTTT. This translates into CASSLRLLSTDTQYF. Filled out from reference TRBV7-2 and TRBJ2-3, the complete variable domain reads GAGVSQSPSNKVTEKGKDVELRCDPISGHTALYWYRQSLGQGLEFLIYFQGNSAPDKSGLPSDRFSAERTGGSVSTLTIQRTQQEDSAVYLCASSLRLLSTDTQYFGPGTRLTVL.

This chain joins TRBV18 and TRBJ2-7; the D gene is possibly TRBD1 (5 bases). The V end was cut by 4 bases, the J end by 2 bases, with 12 bases between. Germline V gene lookup returns CDR1 KGHSH and CDR2 LQKENI. This CDR3 region has 14 residues. CDR3 coding DNA: TGTGCCAGCTCACTTACAGACAGCCCCTACGAGCAGTACTTC. This encodes CASSLTDSPYEQYF.

The sample holds a few counts of this clonotype. V is TRBV9 and J is TRBJ2-1, with 7 bases aligning to TRBD1. The CDR3 extends over 14 amino acids. Per the germline V gene, CDR1 is SGDLS and CDR2 is YYNGEE. With 0 bases clipped from V and 9 bases from J, the junction kept 6 bases outside the gene matches. CDR3 DNA: TGTGCCAGCAGCGTAGAACCCTGGACAGGTGAGCAGTTCTTC. Translating it yields CASSVEPWTGEQFF.

The gene calls are TRBV6-5 and TRBJ2-1, with 11 bases lining up with TRBD1. Germline loops: CDR1 MNHEY, CDR2 SVGAGI. The CDR3 is made up of 16 amino acids. Trimming took 3 bases from V and 7 from J; bases not matched to a gene: 8. CDR3 bases: TGTGCCAGCAGTTATGACGGACAGGGGGCATGGAATGAGCAGTTCTTC. It yields the protein CASSYDGQGAWNEQFF.

This clonotype came up a few times. This chain links TRBV9 with TRBJ1-2; D ambiguous. Trimming cost V 3 bases and J 7 bases, with 10 bases left between them. The CDR3 has 12 residues. CDR1 and CDR2 from the germline V gene are SGDLS and YYNGEE. The CDR3 nucleotides are TGTGCCAGCAGCGATCCTATCGGTGGCTACACCTTC. Translation gives CASSDPIGGYTF.

The chain links TRBV7-9 to TRBJ1-4, with D hard to call. The ends were cut back, 5 bases at V and 0 bases at J, with 13 bases in the middle. There are 16 residues in the CDR3. Germline-derived CDR1 and CDR2 are SEHNR and FQNEAQ (reference sequence). The CDR3 sequence: CASSRLVVATNEKLFF. CDR3 in DNA: TGTGCCAGCAGCCGCCTTGTTGTTGCAACTAATGAAAAACTGTTTTTT.

The sample holds a few counts of this clonotype. J is TRBJ2-7 and V is TRBV20-1; 9 bases line up with TRBD2. CDR1 and CDR2 (germline): DFQATT, SNEGSKA (reference sequence). There are 14 residues in the CDR3. With 4 bases clipped from V and 4 bases from J, the junction kept 8 bases outside the gene matches. CDR3 protein: CSANSGGNQYEQYF. CDR3 bases: TGCAGTGCTAACAGCGGGGGGAACCAGTACGAGCAGTACTTC.

This clonotype appeared a few times. The V call is TRBV29-1, the J call TRBJ2-1, with 13 bases fitting TRBD2. The CDR3 has 16 residues. V shed 8 bases and J 7 bases; nucleotides not matched to a gene: 14. Looked up from germline, CDR1 is SQVTM and CDR2 is ANQGSEA. The CDR3 DNA is TGCAGCTCCATAGGGACTAGCGGGGTGTTAGTGAATGAGCAGTTCTTC. It codes for CSSIGTSGVLVNEQFF.

V usage is TRBV10-3 and J usage is TRBJ2-5; 8 bases map to TRBD2. Trimming at V came to 6 bases and at J to 1 base, leaving 1 base not matched to a gene. Germline V gene lookup returns CDR1 ENHRY and CDR2 SYGVKD. The length of the CDR3 is 13 residues. The CDR3 sequence: CAISGTSQETQYF. The CDR3 coding sequence is TGTGCCATCAGCGGGACTAGCCAAGAGACCCAGTACTTC.

This clonotype was detected a few times. This chain links TRBV11-2 with TRBJ2-7, with D hard to call. This CDR3 contains 13 residues. V was trimmed by 7 bases and J by 2 bases, leaving 12 bases between them. The germline V gene has CDR1 SGHAT and CDR2 FQNNGV. DNA for the CDR3: TGTGCCAGCAAGGGCAGTCTCACCTACGAGCAGTACTTC. This sequence encodes CASKGSLTYEQYF.

The chain employs TRBV18 and TRBJ2-5, with 7 bases lining up with TRBD1. V shed 4 bases, J shed 0 bases, and the junction held 2 bases outside the gene matches. The CDR3 is 14 amino acids. Germline assignment: CDR1 KGHSH and CDR2 LQKENI. CDR3 nucleotide sequence: TGTGCCAGCTCACGGGACAGATACCAAGAGACCCAGTACTTC. Amino acid sequence: CASSRDRYQETQYF.

The rearrangement uses TRBV28 and TRBJ1-2, with D unresolved. The CDR3 has 11 amino acids. V dropped 6 bases and J dropped 6 bases, with 8 bases sitting between them. The germline V gene has CDR1 MDHEN and CDR2 SYDVKM. CDR3 residues: CASRRGDGYTF. DNA for the CDR3: TGTGCCAGCAGGCGGGGAGATGGCTACACCTTC.